A selection of T cell receptor beta chains follows, all from one sample in a study of regulatory T cells in long-lasting Graves disease. TCRdb used MiXCR to reprocess the multiplex PCR reads, holding one entry per CDR3 protein. Of some 370,000 distinct CDR3 sequences in the sample, approximately 23% are singletons; the top ten hold around 30%. Source: peripheral blood mononuclear cells (PBMCs), taken when the disease was refractory, from a patient treated with antithyroid drugs. These receptors were taken from a woman in her forties with Graves disease. CDR3s include the opening cysteine and the closing phenylalanine or tryptophan. A D gene is named only where the DNA matches it firmly. Only some rows state a clone size, as once, few, many or a class for expanded clones.

size	V	D	J	DNA	CDR3
.	TRBV13	.	TRBJ1-1	TGTGCCAGCAGCTTACGGCGCTCATTGGATGGGGCTGAAGCTTTCTTT	CASSLRRSLDGAEAFF
.	TRBV12-3/TRBV12-4	.	TRBJ1-1	TGTGCCAGCAGCCTAACGTGGGGAAGAGGGGACACTGAAGCTTTCTTT	CASSLTWGRGDTEAFF
.	TRBV6-2/TRBV6-3	.	TRBJ2-7	TGTGCCAGCAGACCCCGGGAGCCGGGGTCCTACGAGCAGTACTTC	CASRPREPGSYEQYF
many	TRBV28	.	TRBJ2-2	TGTGCCAGCAGCCCAAGGCTGAGCTCCGGGGAGCTGTTTTTT	CASSPRLSSGELFF
.	TRBV7-3	.	TRBJ2-7	TGTGCCAGCAGCTTAGGCGTGAACTACGAGCAGTACTTC	CASSLGVNYEQYF
.	TRBV6-2/TRBV6-3	TRBD2	TRBJ2-5	TGTGCCAGCACCGCCGGGAGGGCAGCAGAGACCCAGTACTTC	CASTAGRAAETQYF
many	TRBV25-1	.	TRBJ2-2	TGTGCCAGCAGTGAATCACAGCTCGCGAACACCGGGGAGCTGTTTTTT	CASSESQLANTGELFF
.	TRBV19	.	TRBJ2-1	TGTGCCAGTAGTACTATCCCCCGCTCCTACAATGAGCAGTTCTTC	CASSTIPRSYNEQFF
many	TRBV5-1	TRBD1	TRBJ1-5	TGCGCCAGCAGTGGGGGACAGGGTCAGCCCCAGCATTTT	CASSGGQGQPQHF
few	TRBV7-6	.	TRBJ2-7	TGTGCCAGCAGCTCCTGGAACCGCAGGAAGTACTTC	CASSSWNRRKYF
.	TRBV11-2	.	TRBJ1-6	TGTGCCAGCAGCTTATACCGGACAGATTCCACCCCCCCCAAGATCCACTTT	CASSLYRTDSTPPKIHF
many	TRBV6-1	.	TRBJ2-7	TGTGCCAGCAGTGACACGGGACGCTACGAGCAGTACTTC	CASSDTGRYEQYF
many	TRBV2	.	TRBJ1-6	TGTGCCAGCAATCCTCCCCCGGGGGCGCGAGGCTCACCCCTCCACTTT	CASNPPPGARGSPLHF
few	TRBV20-1	.	TRBJ2-7	TGCAGTGCCTCCAGGGAGTTGAGCTCCTACGAGCAGTACTTC	CSASRELSSYEQYF
.	TRBV6-1	.	TRBJ1-5	TGTGCCAGCAGAAACGGGGAGTATCAGCCCCAGCATTTT	CASRNGEYQPQHF
.	TRBV29-1	TRBD2	TRBJ2-7	TGCAGCGTTGTGGGCGGACTAGCGGGAGGCCCTGGCGAGCAGTACTTC	CSVVGGLAGGPGEQYF
.	TRBV2	TRBD1	TRBJ2-2	TGCGCCAGCAGCCACCCGACAGGGGGCGCGCGGACCGGGGAGCTGTTTTTT	CASSHPTGGARTGELFF
.	TRBV14	.	TRBJ2-7	TGTGCCAGCAGCCGCGAGGGAATAGCGAGGGAGCAGTACTTC	CASSREGIAREQYF
many	TRBV6-1	.	TRBJ2-5	TGTGCCAGCAGCGCCGGGCCTGGGGGGACCCAGTACTTC	CASSAGPGGTQYF
.	TRBV7-9	.	TRBJ2-3	TGTGCCAGCAGCTTAGATTTGAGACTGCAAGATACGCAGTATTTT	CASSLDLRLQDTQYF
.	TRBV29-1	TRBD2	TRBJ2-1	TGCAGCGTTGAGGTCAGCGGGAGGGCCCATGAGCAGTTCTTC	CSVEVSGRAHEQFF
.	TRBV5-6	.	TRBJ2-6	TGTGCCAGCAGCCTGTGGGCCGGGGCCAACGTCCTGACTTTC	CASSLWAGANVLTF
many	TRBV28	.	TRBJ2-7	TGTGCCAGCAGTTTCGGGTCGTGGAGGGGCGGAAGATCCTACGAGCAGTACTTC	CASSFGSWRGGRSYEQYF
.	TRBV9	.	TRBJ2-7	TGTGCCAGCAGCGTAGGGGCTAGCGCGCGGTACGAGCAGTACTTC	CASSVGASARYEQYF
.	TRBV29-1	.	TRBJ2-1	TGCAGCGTTGATAATTGGAGATCCTACAATGAGCAGTTCTTC	CSVDNWRSYNEQFF
many	TRBV28	.	TRBJ1-1	TGTGCCAGCAGTCCTTCAGGGTTAAGAACTGAAGCTTTCTTT	CASSPSGLRTEAFF
.	TRBV2	TRBD2	TRBJ2-1	TGTGCCAGCAGCGCCCCGGGACTAGCGGGAGGGGGTTACAATGAGCAGTTCTTC	CASSAPGLAGGGYNEQFF
many	TRBV6-2/TRBV6-3	.	TRBJ1-5	TGTGCCAGCAGTTGGGGGTCTCATAATCAGCCCCAGCATTTT	CASSWGSHNQPQHF
few	TRBV19	.	TRBJ2-1	TGTGCCAGTAGTATAGCGGGGGCAGATTTTTTCAATGAGCAGTTCTTC	CASSIAGADFFNEQFF
.	TRBV4-1	TRBD2	TRBJ2-5	TGCGCCAGCAGCCAAGAGGCGCTAGCGGGAGGTGGATCGGCGGAGACCCAGTACTTC	CASSQEALAGGGSAETQYF
.	TRBV6-1	.	TRBJ2-1	TGTGCCAGCAGTACCCCGGCGAGAAACAATGAGCAGTTCTTC	CASSTPARNNEQFF
few	TRBV13	.	TRBJ2-2	TGTGCCAGCAGCACCCCGACAGGTCCGCACACCGGGGAGCTGTTTTTT	CASSTPTGPHTGELFF
many	TRBV6-9	.	TRBJ2-2	TGTGCCAGCAGTTACTCCTTCGGTTATGCCGGGGAGCTGTTTTTT	CASSYSFGYAGELFF
many	TRBV6-1	TRBD1	TRBJ1-1	TGTGCCAGCAGTCGGGACAGGGAGAACACTGAAGCTTTCTTT	CASSRDRENTEAFF
many	TRBV2	.	TRBJ1-2	TGTGCCAGCAGTGAAGCGAACTATGGCTACACCTTC	CASSEANYGYTF
.	TRBV29-1	.	TRBJ1-2	TGCAGCGTTCATATAGAAGAAGACGGACCCTATGGCTACACCTTC	CSVHIEEDGPYGYTF
.	TRBV28	TRBD2	TRBJ2-1	TGTGCCAGCAGTTTAGGACTAGCGGGAGGAGGCAATGAGCAGTTCTTC	CASSLGLAGGGNEQFF